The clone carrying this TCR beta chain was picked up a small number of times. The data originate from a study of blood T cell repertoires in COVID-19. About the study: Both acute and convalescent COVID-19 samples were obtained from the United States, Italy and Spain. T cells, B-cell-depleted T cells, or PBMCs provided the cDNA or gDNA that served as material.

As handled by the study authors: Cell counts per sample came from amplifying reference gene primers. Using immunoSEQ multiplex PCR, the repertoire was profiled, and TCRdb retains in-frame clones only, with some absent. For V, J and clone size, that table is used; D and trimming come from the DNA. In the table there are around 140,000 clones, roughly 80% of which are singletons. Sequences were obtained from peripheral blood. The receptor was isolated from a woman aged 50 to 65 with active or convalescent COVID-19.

Here the CDR3 DNA reads TGTGCCATCGGGACTCCCTGGAATGAGCAGTTCTTC. Translation gives CAIGTPWNEQFF. This chain connects TRBV19 to TRBJ2-1, with D possibly being TRBD2 (6 bases). Germline loops: CDR1 LNHDA, CDR2 SQIVND (reference sequence). This CDR3 spans 12 amino acids. V was shortened by 10 bases and J by 7 bases, with 14 bases between the two germline ends.